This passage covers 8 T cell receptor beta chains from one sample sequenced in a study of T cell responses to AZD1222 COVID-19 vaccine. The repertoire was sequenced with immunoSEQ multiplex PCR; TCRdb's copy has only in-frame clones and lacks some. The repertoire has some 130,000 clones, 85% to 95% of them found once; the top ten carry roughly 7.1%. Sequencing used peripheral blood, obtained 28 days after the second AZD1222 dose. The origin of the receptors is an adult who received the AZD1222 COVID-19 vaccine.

In DNA form, the CDR3 reads TGTGCCAGTAGTTGGGAGACCGGGGGCGGGAACACTGAAGCTTTCTTT. This encodes CASSWETGGGNTEAFF. The chain links TRBV19 to TRBJ1-1; weak D call: TRBD1 (6 bases). V dropped 5 bases and J dropped 1 base, with 17 bases sitting between them. Germline CDR1 is LNHDA and CDR2 is SQIVND (reference sequence). The CDR3 loop spans 16 amino acids.

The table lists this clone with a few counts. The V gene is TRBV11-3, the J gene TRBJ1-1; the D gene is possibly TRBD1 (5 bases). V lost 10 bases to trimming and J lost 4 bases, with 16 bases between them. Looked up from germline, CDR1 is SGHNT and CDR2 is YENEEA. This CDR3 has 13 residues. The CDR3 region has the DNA TGTGCCATCTCGCGGGGGACGGGCACTGAAGCTTTCTTT. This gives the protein CAISRGTGTEAFF.

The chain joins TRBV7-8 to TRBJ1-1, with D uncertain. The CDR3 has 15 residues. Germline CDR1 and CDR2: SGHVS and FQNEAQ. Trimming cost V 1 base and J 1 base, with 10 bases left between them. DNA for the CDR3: TGTGCCAGCAGCTTAGAGGTCCTCGGGAACACTGAAGCTTTCTTT. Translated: CASSLEVLGNTEAFF.

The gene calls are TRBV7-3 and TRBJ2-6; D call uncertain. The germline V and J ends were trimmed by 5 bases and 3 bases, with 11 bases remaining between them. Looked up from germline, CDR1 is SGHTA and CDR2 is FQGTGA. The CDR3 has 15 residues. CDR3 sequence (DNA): TGTGCCAGCAGCCGGTATGGTCTTGGGGCCAACGTCCTGACTTTC. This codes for CASSRYGLGANVLTF.

The CDR3 region has the DNA TGCGCCAGCAGCTTGCGAGACAAAGACGAGCAGTACTTC. It translates to CASSLRDKDEQYF. The gene calls are TRBV5-1 and TRBJ2-7; D remains unclear. The V and J ends lost 1 base and 5 bases respectively, with 10 bases between them. The CDR3 length is 13 residues. In germline, CDR1 is SGHRS, CDR2 YFSETQ.

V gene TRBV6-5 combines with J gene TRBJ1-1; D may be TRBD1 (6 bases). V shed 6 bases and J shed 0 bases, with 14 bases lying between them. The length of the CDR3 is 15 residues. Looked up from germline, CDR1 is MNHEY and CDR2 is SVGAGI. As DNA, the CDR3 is TGTGCCAGCAGGGATCTGGGGGCCTTGAACACTGAAGCTTTCTTT. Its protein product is CASRDLGALNTEAFF.

The CDR3 here is CASSQEGRRRYQPQHF. The CDR3 nucleotides read TGTGCCAGCAGCCAAGAGGGCAGGCGAAGGTATCAGCCCCAGCATTTT. This chain links TRBV3-1 (or the pseudogene TRBV3-2) with TRBJ1-5, with D unclear. This CDR3 region has 16 residues. Germline CDR1 is LGHDT and CDR2 is YNNKEL (reference sequence). The V gene lost 0 bases and the J gene lost 5 bases, with 14 bases spanning the gap.

CDR3 amino acids: CASSLTPDRSNEQFF. The CDR3 nucleotides read TGTGCCAGCAGCTTAACGCCTGACAGGTCTAATGAGCAGTTCTTC. This sequence joins TRBV11-1 and TRBJ2-1; weak D call: TRBD1 (6 bases). Germline loops: CDR1 SGHAT, CDR2 FQDESV (reference sequence). The CDR3 is 15 amino acids. The V gene lost 2 bases and the J gene lost 7 bases, with 15 bases spanning the gap.